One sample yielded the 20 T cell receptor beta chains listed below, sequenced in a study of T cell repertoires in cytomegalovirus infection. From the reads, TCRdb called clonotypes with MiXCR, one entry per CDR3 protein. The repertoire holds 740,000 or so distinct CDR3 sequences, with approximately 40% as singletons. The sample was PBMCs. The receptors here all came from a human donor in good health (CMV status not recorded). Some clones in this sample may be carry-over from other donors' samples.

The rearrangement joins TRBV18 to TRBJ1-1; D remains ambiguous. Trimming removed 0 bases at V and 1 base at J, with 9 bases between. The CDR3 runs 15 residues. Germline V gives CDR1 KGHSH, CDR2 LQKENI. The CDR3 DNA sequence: TGTGCCAGCTCACCACCGAAAGGTTCGAACACTGAAGCTTTCTTT. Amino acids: CASSPPKGSNTEAFF.

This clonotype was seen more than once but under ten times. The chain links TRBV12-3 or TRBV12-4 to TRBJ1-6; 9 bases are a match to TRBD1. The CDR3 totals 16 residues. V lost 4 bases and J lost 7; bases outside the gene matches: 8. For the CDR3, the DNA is TGTGCCAGCAGTTCCCGAACAGGGGGCGGCAATTCACCCCTCCACTTT. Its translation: CASSSRTGGGNSPLHF.

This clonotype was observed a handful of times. Here the CDR3 reads CASSLGLAGVSTDTQYF. The CDR3 DNA follows: TGTGCCAGCAGCTTAGGGCTAGCGGGGGTCAGCACAGATACGCAGTATTTT. The chain recombines TRBV7-2 with TRBJ2-3; 10 bases are shared with TRBD2. The germline CDR1 and CDR2 sequences are SGHTA and FQGNSA. Losses at the gene ends were 1 base for V and 0 bases for J; bases not matched to a gene: 4. The CDR3 sequence is 17 residues long.

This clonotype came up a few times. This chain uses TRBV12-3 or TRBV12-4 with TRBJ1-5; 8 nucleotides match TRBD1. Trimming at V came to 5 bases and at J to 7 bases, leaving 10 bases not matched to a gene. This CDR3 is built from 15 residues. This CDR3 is CASSTWQGALQPQHF. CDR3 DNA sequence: TGTGCCAGCAGTACTTGGCAGGGGGCTCTCCAGCCCCAGCATTTT.

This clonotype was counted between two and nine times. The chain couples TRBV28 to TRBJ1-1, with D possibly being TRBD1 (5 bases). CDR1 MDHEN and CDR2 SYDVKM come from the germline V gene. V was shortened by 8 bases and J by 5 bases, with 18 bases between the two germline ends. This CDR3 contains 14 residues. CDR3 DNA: TGTGCCAGCCATAACGAGGGGAGGAGGACTGAAGCTTTCTTT. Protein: CASHNEGRRTEAFF.

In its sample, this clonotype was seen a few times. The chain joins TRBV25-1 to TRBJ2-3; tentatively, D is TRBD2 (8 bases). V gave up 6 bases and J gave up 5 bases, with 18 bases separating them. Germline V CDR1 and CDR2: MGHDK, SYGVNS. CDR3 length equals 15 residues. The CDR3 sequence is CASSRPGGGGDTQYF. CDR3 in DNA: TGTGCCAGCAGCCGCCCGGGAGGGGGCGGAGATACGCAGTATTTT.

The CDR3 protein is CASRPPGQGGYGYTF. Here the CDR3 DNA reads TGTGCCAGCAGACCCCCGGGACAGGGTGGCTATGGCTACACCTTC. The chain couples TRBV27 to TRBJ1-2; 9 bases fit TRBD1. This CDR3 spans 15 amino acids. V dropped 6 bases and J dropped 4; count of bases not matched to a gene: 9. Per the germline V gene, CDR1 is MNHEY and CDR2 is SMNVEV (reference sequence).

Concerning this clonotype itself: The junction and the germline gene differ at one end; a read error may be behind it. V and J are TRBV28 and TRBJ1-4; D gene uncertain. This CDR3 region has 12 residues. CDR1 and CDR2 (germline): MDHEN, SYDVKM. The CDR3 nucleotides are TGTGCCAGCAGTTCGGGCCTCTCTAAACCGTTTTTT. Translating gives CASSSGLSKPFF.

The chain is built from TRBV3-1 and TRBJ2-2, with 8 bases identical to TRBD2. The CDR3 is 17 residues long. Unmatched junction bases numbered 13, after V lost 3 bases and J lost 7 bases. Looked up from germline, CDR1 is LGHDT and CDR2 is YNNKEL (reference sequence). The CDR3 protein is CASSQPSGSWAVGELFF. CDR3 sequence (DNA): TGTGCCAGCAGCCAGCCCAGCGGGAGCTGGGCAGTCGGGGAGCTGTTTTTT.

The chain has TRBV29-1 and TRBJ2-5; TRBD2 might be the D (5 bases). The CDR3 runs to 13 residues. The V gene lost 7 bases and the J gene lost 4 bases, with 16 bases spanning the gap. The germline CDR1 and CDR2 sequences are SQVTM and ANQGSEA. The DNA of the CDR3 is TGCAGCGCCGAGACCGCTGGGAGAGAGACCCAGTACTTC. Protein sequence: CSAETAGRETQYF.

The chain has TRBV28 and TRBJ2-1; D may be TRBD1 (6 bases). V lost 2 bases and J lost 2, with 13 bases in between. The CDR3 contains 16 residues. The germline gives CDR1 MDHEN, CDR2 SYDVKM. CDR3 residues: CASSLPQGFTYNEQFF. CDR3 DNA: TGTGCCAGCAGTTTACCACAGGGATTCACCTACAATGAGCAGTTCTTC.

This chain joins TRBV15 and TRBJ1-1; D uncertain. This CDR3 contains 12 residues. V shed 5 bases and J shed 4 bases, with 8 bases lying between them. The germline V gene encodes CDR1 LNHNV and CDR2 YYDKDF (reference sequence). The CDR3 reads CATSAVGTEAFF. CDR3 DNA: TGTGCCACCAGCGCCGTGGGCACTGAAGCTTTCTTT.

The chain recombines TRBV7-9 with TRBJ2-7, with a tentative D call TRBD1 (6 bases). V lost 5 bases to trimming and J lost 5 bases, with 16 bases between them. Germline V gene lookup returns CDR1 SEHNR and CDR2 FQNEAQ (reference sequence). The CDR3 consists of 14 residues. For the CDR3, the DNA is TGTGCCAGCAGCCAAACCCGGGACATTGACGAGCAGTACTTC. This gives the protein CASSQTRDIDEQYF.

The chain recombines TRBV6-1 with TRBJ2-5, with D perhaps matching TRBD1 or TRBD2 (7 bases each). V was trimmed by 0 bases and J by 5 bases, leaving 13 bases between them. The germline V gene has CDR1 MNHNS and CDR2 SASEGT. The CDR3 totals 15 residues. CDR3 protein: CASSEAGTAGETQYF. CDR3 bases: TGTGCCAGCAGTGAAGCCGGGACAGCGGGGGAGACCCAGTACTTC.

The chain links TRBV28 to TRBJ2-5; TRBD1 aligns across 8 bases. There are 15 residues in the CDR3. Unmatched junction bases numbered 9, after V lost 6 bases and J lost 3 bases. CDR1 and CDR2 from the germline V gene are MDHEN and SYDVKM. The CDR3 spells CASRLDRGLKETQYF. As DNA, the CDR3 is TGTGCCAGCAGACTTGACAGGGGCCTCAAAGAGACCCAGTACTTC.

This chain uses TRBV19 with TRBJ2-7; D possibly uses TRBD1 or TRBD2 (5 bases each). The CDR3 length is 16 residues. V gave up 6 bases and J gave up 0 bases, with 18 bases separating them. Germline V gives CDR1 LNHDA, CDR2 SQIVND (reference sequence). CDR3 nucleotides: TGTGCCAGTAGCCGCTACGGGGCGACGAGCTCCTACGAGCAGTACTTC. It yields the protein CASSRYGATSSYEQYF.

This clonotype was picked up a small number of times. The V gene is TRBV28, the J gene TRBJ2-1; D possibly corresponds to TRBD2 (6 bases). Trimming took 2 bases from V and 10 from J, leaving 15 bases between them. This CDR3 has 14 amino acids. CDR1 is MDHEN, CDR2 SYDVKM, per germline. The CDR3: CASSLPLLAREQFF. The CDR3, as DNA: TGTGCCAGCAGTTTACCCCTACTAGCTCGGGAGCAGTTCTTC.

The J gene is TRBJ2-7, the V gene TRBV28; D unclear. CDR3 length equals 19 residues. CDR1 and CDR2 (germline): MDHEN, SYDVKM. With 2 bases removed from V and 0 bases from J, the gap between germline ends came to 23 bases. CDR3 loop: CASSLVGPGTGRRSYEQYF. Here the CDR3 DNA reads TGTGCCAGCAGTTTAGTTGGGCCCGGTACCGGTCGTCGCTCCTACGAGCAGTACTTC.

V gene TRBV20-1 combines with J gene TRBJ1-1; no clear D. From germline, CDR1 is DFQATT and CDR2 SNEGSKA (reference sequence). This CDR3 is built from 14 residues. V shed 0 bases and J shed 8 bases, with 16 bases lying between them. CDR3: CSARDLMSRNEAFF. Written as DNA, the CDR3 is TGCAGTGCTAGAGATCTCATGAGCCGGAACGAAGCTTTCTTT.

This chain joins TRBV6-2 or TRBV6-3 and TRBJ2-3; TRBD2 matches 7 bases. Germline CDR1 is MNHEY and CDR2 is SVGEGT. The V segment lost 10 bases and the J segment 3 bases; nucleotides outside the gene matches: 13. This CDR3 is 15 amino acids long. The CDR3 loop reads CATDSLAVITDTQYF. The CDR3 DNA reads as TGTGCCACCGACAGCCTAGCGGTCATAACAGATACGCAGTATTTT.